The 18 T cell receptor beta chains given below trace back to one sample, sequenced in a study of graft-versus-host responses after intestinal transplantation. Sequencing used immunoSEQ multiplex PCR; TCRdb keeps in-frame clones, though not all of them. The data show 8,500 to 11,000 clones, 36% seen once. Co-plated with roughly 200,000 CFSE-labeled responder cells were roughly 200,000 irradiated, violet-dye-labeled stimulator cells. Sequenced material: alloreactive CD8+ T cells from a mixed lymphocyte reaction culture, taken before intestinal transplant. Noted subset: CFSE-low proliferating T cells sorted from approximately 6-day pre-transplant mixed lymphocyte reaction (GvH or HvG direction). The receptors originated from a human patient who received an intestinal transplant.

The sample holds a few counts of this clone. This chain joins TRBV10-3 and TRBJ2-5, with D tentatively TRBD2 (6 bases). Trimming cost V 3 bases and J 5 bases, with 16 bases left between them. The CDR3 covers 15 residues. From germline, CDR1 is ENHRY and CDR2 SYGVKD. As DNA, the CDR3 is TGTGCCATCAGTGAAGCGGGCAAGGGGTTTGAGACCCAGTACTTC. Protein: CAISEAGKGFETQYF.

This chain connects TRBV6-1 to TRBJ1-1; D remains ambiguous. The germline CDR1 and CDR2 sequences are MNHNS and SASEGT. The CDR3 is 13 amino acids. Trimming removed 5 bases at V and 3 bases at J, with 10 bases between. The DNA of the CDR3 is TGTGCCAGCAGTATAATGCGGTACACTGAAGCTTTCTTT. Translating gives CASSIMRYTEAFF.

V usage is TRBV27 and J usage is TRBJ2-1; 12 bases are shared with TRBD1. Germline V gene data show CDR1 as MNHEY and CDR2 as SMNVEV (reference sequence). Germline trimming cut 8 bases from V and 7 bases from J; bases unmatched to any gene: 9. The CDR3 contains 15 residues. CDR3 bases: TGTGCCAGCGGACTAGGGACAGGGGGCATAAATGAGCAGTTCTTC. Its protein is CASGLGTGGINEQFF.

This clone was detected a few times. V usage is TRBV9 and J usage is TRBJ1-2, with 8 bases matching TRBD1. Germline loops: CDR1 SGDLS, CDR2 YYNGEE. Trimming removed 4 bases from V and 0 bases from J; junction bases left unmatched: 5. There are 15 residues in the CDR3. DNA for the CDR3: TGTGCCAGCAGCACCGGACAGGGAACTAACTATGGCTACACCTTC. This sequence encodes CASSTGQGTNYGYTF.

The chain's CDR3 is CASSASGGAYNEQFF. CDR3 sequence (DNA): TGTGCCAGTAGTGCTAGCGGGGGGGCGTACAATGAGCAGTTCTTC. The chain is built from TRBV19 and TRBJ2-1, with 12 positions matching TRBD2. CDR1 LNHDA and CDR2 SQIVND come from the germline V gene (reference sequence). The CDR3 is 15 residues long. Losses at the gene ends were 5 bases for V and 4 bases for J; bases not matched to a gene: 3. The variable domain in full, completed from reference TRBV19 and TRBJ2-1, reads DGGITQSPKYLFRKEGQNVTLSCEQNLNHDAMYWYRQDPGQGLRLIYYSQIVNDFQKGDIAEGYSVSREKKESFPLTVTSAQKNPTAFYLCASSASGGAYNEQFFGPGTRLTVL.

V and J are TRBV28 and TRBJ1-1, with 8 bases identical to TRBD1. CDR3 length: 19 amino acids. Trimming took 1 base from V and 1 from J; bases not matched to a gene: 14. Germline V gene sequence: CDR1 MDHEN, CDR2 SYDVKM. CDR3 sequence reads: CASSLLSDREGGPNTEAFF. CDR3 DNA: TGTGCCAGCAGTTTATTATCGGACAGGGAGGGAGGACCGAACACTGAAGCTTTCTTT.

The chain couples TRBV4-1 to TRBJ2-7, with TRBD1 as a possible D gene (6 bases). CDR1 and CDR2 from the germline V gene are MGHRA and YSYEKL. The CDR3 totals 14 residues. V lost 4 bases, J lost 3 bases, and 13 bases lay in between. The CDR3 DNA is TGCGCCAGCAGCCCAGAACAGGGTTACTACGAGCAGTACTTC. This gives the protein CASSPEQGYYEQYF.

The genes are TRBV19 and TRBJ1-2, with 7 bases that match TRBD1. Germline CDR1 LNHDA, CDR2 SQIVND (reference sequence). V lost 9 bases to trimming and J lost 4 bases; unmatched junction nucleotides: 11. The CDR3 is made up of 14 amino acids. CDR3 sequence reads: CASRLAGTVYGYTF. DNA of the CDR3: TGTGCCAGCCGTCTCGCAGGGACAGTCTATGGCTACACCTTC.

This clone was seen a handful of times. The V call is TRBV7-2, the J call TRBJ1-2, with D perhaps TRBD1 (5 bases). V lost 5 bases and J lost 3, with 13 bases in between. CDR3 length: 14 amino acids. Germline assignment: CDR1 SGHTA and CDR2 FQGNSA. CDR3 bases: TGTGCCAGCAGCGTTAGGGAAGGGGACTATGGCTACACCTTC. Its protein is CASSVREGDYGYTF.

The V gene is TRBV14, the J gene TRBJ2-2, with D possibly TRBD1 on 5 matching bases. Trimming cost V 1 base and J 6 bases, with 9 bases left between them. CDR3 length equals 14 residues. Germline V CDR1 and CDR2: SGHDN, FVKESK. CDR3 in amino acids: CASSQVPGPGELFF. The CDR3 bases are TGTGCCAGCAGCCAAGTCCCAGGGCCCGGGGAGCTGTTTTTT.

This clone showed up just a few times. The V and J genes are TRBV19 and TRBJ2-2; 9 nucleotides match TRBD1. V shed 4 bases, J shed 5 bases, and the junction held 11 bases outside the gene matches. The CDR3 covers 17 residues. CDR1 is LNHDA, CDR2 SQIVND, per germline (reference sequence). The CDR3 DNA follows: TGTGCCAGTAGTAGTACCCTCGGGACAGGGTGGACCGGGGAGCTGTTTTTT. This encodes CASSSTLGTGWTGELFF. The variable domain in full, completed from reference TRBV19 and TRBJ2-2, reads DGGITQSPKYLFRKEGQNVTLSCEQNLNHDAMYWYRQDPGQGLRLIYYSQIVNDFQKGDIAEGYSVSREKKESFPLTVTSAQKNPTAFYLCASSSTLGTGWTGELFFGEGSRLTVL.

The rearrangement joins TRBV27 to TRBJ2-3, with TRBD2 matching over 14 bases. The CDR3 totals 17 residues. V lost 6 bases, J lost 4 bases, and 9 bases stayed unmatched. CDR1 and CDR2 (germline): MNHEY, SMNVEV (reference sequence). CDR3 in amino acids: CASRSGTSGRGADTQYF. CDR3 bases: TGTGCCAGCAGAAGCGGGACTAGCGGGAGAGGCGCAGATACGCAGTATTTT.

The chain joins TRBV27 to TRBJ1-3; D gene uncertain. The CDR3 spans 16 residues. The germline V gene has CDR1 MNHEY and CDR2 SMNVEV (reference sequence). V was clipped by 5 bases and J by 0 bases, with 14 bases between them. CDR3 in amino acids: CASSPHVRDSGNTIYF. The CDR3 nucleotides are TGTGCCAGCAGTCCGCACGTTCGGGACTCTGGAAACACCATATATTTT.

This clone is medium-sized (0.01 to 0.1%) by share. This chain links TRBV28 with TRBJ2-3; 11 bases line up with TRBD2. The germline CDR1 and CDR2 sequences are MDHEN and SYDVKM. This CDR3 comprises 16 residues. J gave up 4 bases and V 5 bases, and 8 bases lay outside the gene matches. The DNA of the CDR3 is TGTGCCAGCAGTGGGGTAGCGGGGGGGCTGCCAGATACGCAGTATTTT. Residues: CASSGVAGGLPDTQYF.

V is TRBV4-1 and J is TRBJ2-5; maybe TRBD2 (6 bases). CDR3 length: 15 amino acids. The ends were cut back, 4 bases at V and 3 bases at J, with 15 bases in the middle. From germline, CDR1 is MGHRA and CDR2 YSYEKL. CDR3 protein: CASSPAGTGEETQYF. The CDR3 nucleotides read TGCGCCAGCAGCCCGGCCGGGACTGGCGAAGAGACCCAGTACTTC.

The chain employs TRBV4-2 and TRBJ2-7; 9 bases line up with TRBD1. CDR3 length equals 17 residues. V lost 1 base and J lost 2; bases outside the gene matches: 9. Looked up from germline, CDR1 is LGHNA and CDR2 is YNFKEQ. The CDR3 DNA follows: TGTGCCAGCAGCCAAGGGACAGGGGAATTTTGGCCCTACGAGCAGTACTTC. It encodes CASSQGTGEFWPYEQYF.

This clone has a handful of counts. This CDR3 is CATSRLQGLNTEAFF. CDR3 in DNA: TGTGCCACCAGCAGATTACAGGGGTTGAACACTGAAGCTTTCTTT. The chain has TRBV15 and TRBJ1-1, with 7 bases lining up with TRBD1. The V and J ends lost 2 bases and 0 bases, in that order; junction bases with no gene match: 3. The CDR3 contains 15 residues. Germline-derived CDR1 and CDR2 are LNHNV and YYDKDF (reference sequence). The full variable domain, its missing parts supplied by reference TRBV15 and TRBJ1-1, is DAMVIQNPRYQVTQFGKPVTLSCSQTLNHNVMYWYQQKSSQAPKLLFHYYDKDFNNEADTPDNFQSRRPNTSFCFLDIRSPGLGDTAMYLCATSRLQGLNTEAFFGQGTRLTVV.

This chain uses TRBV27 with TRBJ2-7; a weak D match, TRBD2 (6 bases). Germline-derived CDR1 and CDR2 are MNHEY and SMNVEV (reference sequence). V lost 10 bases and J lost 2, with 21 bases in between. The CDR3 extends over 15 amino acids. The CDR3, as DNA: TGTGCCACCAATCCCGCTGCCGGGAGTCCCTACGAGCAGTACTTC. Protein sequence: CATNPAAGSPYEQYF.